This entry lists 26 T cell receptor beta chains sequenced from one sample in a study of Graves' ophthalmopathy and Graves' hyperthyroidism. RNA served as the template for amplifying TCR beta CDR3 regions. The authors performed first-round RT-PCR with HTBI primers and then a second-round multiplex PCR. TCRdb reanalysed the multiplex PCR reads using MiXCR and keeps one entry per CDR3 protein. Of approximately 380,000 distinct CDR3 sequences listed, roughly 20% are singletons. Sequencing was done on a sample of peripheral blood. The receptors come from a woman in her late teens or twenties with stable Graves' hyperthyroidism.

This clonotype has ten or more counts. The chain recombines TRBV19 with TRBJ1-2, with 8 nucleotides matching TRBD1. V lost 4 bases to trimming and J lost 6 bases; unmatched junction nucleotides: 10. Looked up from germline, CDR1 is LNHDA and CDR2 is SQIVND (reference sequence). The CDR3 totals 15 residues. CDR3 sequence: CASSTDRGGRNGYTF. The CDR3 DNA sequence: TGTGCCAGTAGTACCGACAGGGGAGGAAGGAATGGCTACACCTTC.

The sample holds many counts of this clonotype. J is TRBJ1-1 and V is TRBV13; the D gene is possibly TRBD1 (5 bases). CDR1 is PRHDT, CDR2 FYEKMQ, per germline (reference sequence). The CDR3 runs 14 residues. V was clipped by 0 bases and J by 8 bases, with 13 bases between them. The CDR3 reads CASSLGTARWEAFF. As DNA, the CDR3 is TGTGCCAGCAGCTTAGGGACAGCCCGGTGGGAAGCTTTCTTT.

This clonotype was counted many times. The chain recombines TRBV2 with TRBJ1-1; D is unresolved. Germline CDR1 reads SNHLY; CDR2 reads FYNNEI. With 6 bases removed from V and 1 base from J, the gap between germline ends came to 12 bases. The CDR3 loop spans 14 amino acids. As DNA, the CDR3 is TGTGCCAGCAGGGTGCTGGGAGGGAACACTGAAGCTTTCTTT. This encodes CASRVLGGNTEAFF.

The chain has TRBV20-1 and TRBJ1-6; D not certain. From germline, CDR1 is DFQATT and CDR2 SNEGSKA (reference sequence). CDR3 length: 15 residues. V lost 3 bases, J lost 3 bases, and 12 bases lay in between. The CDR3 region has the DNA TGCAGTGCTAGTCTGGGGAAACTCTATAATTCACCCCTCCACTTT. Residues: CSASLGKLYNSPLHF.

Ten or more counts support this clonotype. The rearrangement links TRBV28 to TRBJ2-5, with 8 bases matching TRBD2. V was clipped by 3 bases and J by 4 bases; unmatched bases: 7. Germline values: CDR1 MDHEN, CDR2 SYDVKM. This CDR3 is built from 15 residues. The CDR3 here is CASSFIAGGVETQYF. DNA for the CDR3: TGTGCCAGCAGTTTCATCGCGGGAGGTGTAGAGACCCAGTACTTC.

This clonotype was observed at least ten times. V usage is TRBV7-3 and J usage is TRBJ2-7, with TRBD2 matching 9 bases. Germline trimming cut 0 bases from V and 1 base from J; bases unmatched to any gene: 4. The CDR3 is 16 residues long. In germline, CDR1 is SGHTA, CDR2 FQGTGA. The CDR3 bases are TGTGCCAGCAGCTTAACAGCTAGCGGGATTTCCTACGAGCAGTACTTC. It encodes CASSLTASGISYEQYF.

The chain joins TRBV12-3 or TRBV12-4 to TRBJ1-1; D not certain. The V gene lost 5 bases and the J gene lost 0 bases, with 13 bases spanning the gap. The CDR3 contains 15 residues. The CDR3 sequence: CASSGPRRLNTEAFF. As DNA, the CDR3 is TGTGCCAGCAGTGGGCCACGCCGGCTGAACACTGAAGCTTTCTTT.

The sample holds a few counts of this clonotype. The chain recombines TRBV5-6 with TRBJ1-5; D is perhaps TRBD1 (6 bases). The length of the CDR3 is 15 residues. The germline V gene encodes CDR1 SGHDT and CDR2 YYEEEE. V was clipped by 4 bases and J by 10 bases, with 21 bases between them. CDR3: CASSQMDRTPSPQHF. CDR3 DNA sequence: TGTGCCAGCAGCCAAATGGACAGAACTCCAAGTCCCCAGCATTTT.

This clonotype has ten or more counts. V and J are TRBV2 and TRBJ2-5; TRBD2 is a possible D gene (5 bases). Trimming shortened V by 4 bases and J by 3 bases, and 12 bases separated the two germline ends. CDR3 length: 14 residues. Per the germline V gene, CDR1 is SNHLY and CDR2 is FYNNEI. The CDR3 region has the DNA TGTGCCAGCAGTGCTGGAGCGGTGAAAGAGACCCAGTACTTC. Its protein product is CASSAGAVKETQYF.

Ten or more counts support this clonotype. CDR3 in amino acids: CASRVTYEQYF. DNA of the CDR3: TGTGCCAGCAGGGTTACCTACGAGCAGTACTTC. The rearrangement uses TRBV2 and TRBJ2-7, with no clear D. V gave up 6 bases and J gave up 2 bases, with 5 bases separating them. The CDR3 contains 11 residues. Germline V gives CDR1 SNHLY, CDR2 FYNNEI.

This clonotype was seen at least ten times. The rearrangement links TRBV20-1 to TRBJ2-7; 7 positions agree with TRBD1. The junction had 5 bases not matched to a gene; V was cut back by 6 bases and J by 3 bases. Germline assignment: CDR1 DFQATT and CDR2 SNEGSKA (reference sequence). The CDR3 is made up of 12 amino acids. The chain's CDR3 is CSATDRVYEQYF. The CDR3 bases are TGCAGTGCAACTGACAGGGTCTACGAGCAGTACTTC.

The chain couples TRBV19 to TRBJ1-6; weak D call: TRBD1 (6 bases). CDR3 length equals 15 residues. Trimming took 7 bases from V and 7 from J, leaving 17 bases between them. The germline CDR1 and CDR2 sequences are LNHDA and SQIVND (reference sequence). The DNA of the CDR3 is TGTGCCAGTACCCCAGTGGGGGGGCGGAATTCACCCCTCCACTTT. The encoded protein is CASTPVGGRNSPLHF.

As concerns this clonotype: A much more abundant neighbour one base away suggests this may be a read error. V gene TRBV27 combines with J gene TRBJ2-5; D remains unclear. Germline-derived CDR1 and CDR2 are MNHEY and SMNVEV (reference sequence). This CDR3 is 13 amino acids long. The CDR3, as DNA: TGTGTCAGCAGTATACAGCCCCAAGAGACCCAGTACTTC. This encodes CVSSIQPQETQYF.

This clonotype was detected many times. The chain uses TRBV4-1 and TRBJ1-1; D is unclear. Trimming shortened V by 4 bases and J by 6 bases, and 15 bases separated the two germline ends. The CDR3 has 14 residues. Per the germline V gene, CDR1 is MGHRA and CDR2 is YSYEKL. Here the CDR3 DNA reads TGCGCCAGCAGCCTACGCACGAACACCGCTGAAGCTTTCTTT. The encoded protein is CASSLRTNTAEAFF.

The chain recombines TRBV19 with TRBJ1-5; 7 bases fit TRBD1. The CDR3 extends over 15 amino acids. Trimming took 6 bases from V and 2 from J; bases not matched to a gene: 7. Germline lookup yields CDR1 LNHDA and CDR2 SQIVND (reference sequence). CDR3: CASRNYRGRNQPQHF. The DNA for the CDR3 is TGTGCCAGTAGGAACTACAGGGGACGCAATCAGCCCCAGCATTTT.

The chain uses TRBV6-1 and TRBJ2-5; D unclear. The CDR3 runs 11 residues. The germline CDR1 and CDR2 sequences are MNHNS and SASEGT. Trimming removed 9 bases from V and 5 bases from J, with 10 bases in between. CDR3 amino acids: CASHNWETQYF. The DNA of the CDR3 is TGTGCCAGTCATAATTGGGAGACCCAGTACTTC.

V and J are TRBV6-1 and TRBJ2-5; no reliable D call. The CDR3 has 14 residues. Looked up from germline, CDR1 is MNHNS and CDR2 is SASEGT. The germline V and J ends were trimmed by 1 base and 2 bases, with 8 bases remaining between them. The CDR3 DNA sequence: TGTGCCAGCAGTGAAGTAACGGTGCAAGAGACCCAGTACTTC. It yields the protein CASSEVTVQETQYF.

This clonotype was counted ten times or more. The CDR3 does not close with the conserved phenylalanine or tryptophan, likely indicating a read error. The chain employs TRBV29-1 and TRBJ1-6; D is undetermined. The CDR3 extends over 13 amino acids. V gave up 5 bases and J gave up 6 bases, with 11 bases separating them. The germline V gene has CDR1 SQVTM and CDR2 ANQGSEA. The CDR3 reads CSVRTGGNSPLHL. The CDR3 DNA is TGCAGCGTTCGGACCGGAGGTAATTCACCCCTCCACCTT.

This clonotype was seen ten or more times. The chain joins TRBV25-1 to TRBJ1-1, with D perhaps matching TRBD1 (5 bases). V lost 6 bases, J lost 0 bases, and 20 bases lay in between. This CDR3 is 17 amino acids long. The germline V gene has CDR1 MGHDK and CDR2 SYGVNS. The CDR3 loop reads CASSASIGGLVNTEAFF. CDR3 nucleotide sequence: TGTGCCAGCAGCGCCAGTATTGGGGGACTGGTGAACACTGAAGCTTTCTTT.

In the case of this clonotype: This clone may be a read error of a much larger clone one base away. The V gene is TRBV6-2 or TRBV6-3, the J gene TRBJ2-2; D ambiguous. CDR1 is MNHEY and CDR2 is SVGEGT in the germline V gene. The CDR3 sequence is 18 residues long. The V end lost 3 bases, the J end lost 2 bases, and 19 bases lay between the germline ends. The CDR3 protein is CASSYLAQKGKNTGELFF. Here the CDR3 DNA reads TGTGCCAGCAGTTATCTCGCTCAAAAAGGGAAAAACACCGGGGAGCTGTTTTTT.

V is TRBV20-1 and J is TRBJ1-5; D is uncertain. The CDR3 runs 12 residues. Germline V gene lookup returns CDR1 DFQATT and CDR2 SNEGSKA (reference sequence). V shed 4 bases and J shed 1 base, with 5 bases lying between them. Written as DNA, the CDR3 is TGCAGTGCTAAAGTAAGCAATCAGCCCCAGCATTTT. Residues: CSAKVSNQPQHF.

In this sample, this clonotype turned up a few times. The CDR3 end shows no conserved phenylalanine or tryptophan, and so a read error is likely. The DNA is omitted, as the CDR3 cannot be located on it reliably, and the CDR3 follows TCRdb's listing. CDR3 protein: CASSLPSSGRWTGELCL. This chain uses TRBV28 with TRBJ2-2; the table names TRBD2, a call not compared with the DNA. Germline V gives CDR1 MDHEN, CDR2 SYDVKM. Including both end residues, the CDR3 is 17 amino acids long.

This clonotype was recorded a few times. The genes are TRBV5-4 and TRBJ2-2; the match to TRBD1 covers 7 bases. The germline V gene has CDR1 SGHNT and CDR2 YYREEE (reference sequence). This CDR3 spans 15 amino acids. The V gene end was trimmed by 4 bases and the J gene end by 3 bases; junction bases not matched to a gene: 6. The CDR3 reads CASSPGTAYTGELFF. The CDR3 nucleotides read TGTGCCAGCAGCCCAGGGACAGCTTACACCGGGGAGCTGTTTTTT.

This clonotype was recorded at least ten times. The gene calls are TRBV6-5 and TRBJ2-7; D possibly corresponds to TRBD2 (5 bases). V shed 0 bases and J shed 2 bases, with 11 bases lying between them. Germline CDR1 MNHEY, CDR2 SVGAGI. This CDR3 contains 15 residues. CDR3 coding DNA: TGTGCCAGCAGTTACTCCCGGGGAAGAACCTACGAGCAGTACTTC. Translated: CASSYSRGRTYEQYF.

The V gene is TRBV19, the J gene TRBJ2-7, with D hard to call. CDR1 is LNHDA, CDR2 SQIVND, per germline (reference sequence). The V end lost 3 bases, the J end lost 2 bases, and 8 bases lay between the germline ends. The CDR3 covers 13 residues. The CDR3 spells CASSMSGTYEQYF. The CDR3 region has the DNA TGTGCCAGTAGTATGTCCGGAACCTACGAGCAGTACTTC.

This clonotype was detected a few times. The chain carries TRBV6-1 and TRBJ1-1; TRBD1 is a possible D gene (5 bases). Germline CDR1 is MNHNS and CDR2 is SASEGT. The CDR3 is 15 residues long. V was trimmed by 4 bases and J by 1 base, leaving 13 bases between them. The CDR3 sequence is CASSATERRNTEAFF. For the CDR3, the DNA is TGTGCCAGCAGTGCGACAGAGAGGCGGAACACTGAAGCTTTCTTT.